A selection of T cell receptor beta chains follows, all from one sample in a study of blood T cell repertoires in COVID-19. Generated by immunoSEQ multiplex PCR, the TCRdb table keeps only in-frame clones and is missing some. The table lists approximately 230,000 clones, about 91% of them singletons. Sequenced: peripheral blood. Receptors originate from an elderly man with acute or convalescent COVID-19. The CDR3 runs from the conserved cysteine through the conserved F or W. Fields, in order: V gene, D gene, J gene, clone size, CDR3 protein, CDR3 DNA. D genes are given only for firm matches. Clone size is not always given. Where it is, it says once, few, many or a class for expanded clones.

TRBV4-1	.	TRBJ2-1	.	CASSQDSTRSSYNEQFF	TGCGCCAGCAGCCAAGATTCGACACGCAGCTCCTACAATGAGCAGTTCTTC
TRBV28	TRBD2	TRBJ2-5	.	CASRSPGGKGWGTQYF	TGTGCCAGCAGATCCCCCGGGGGGAAAGGATGGGGGACCCAGTACTTC
TRBV7-2	.	TRBJ1-3	.	CASSLSESSGNTIYF	TGTGCCAGCAGCTTAAGCGAGAGCTCTGGAAACACCATATATTTT
TRBV15	.	TRBJ2-7	once	CATSRGGWGQTFKNEQYF	TGTGCCACCAGCAGAGGTGGGTGGGGGCAAACTTTCAAGAACGAGCAGTACTTC
TRBV5-1	.	TRBJ1-2	.	CASSSTSRVGGYTF	TGCGCCAGCAGCAGCACCAGCAGGGTCGGGGGCTACACCTTC
TRBV4-2	TRBD2	TRBJ2-5	.	CASSPRGGQETQYF	TGTGCCAGCAGCCCTCGGGGGGGTCAAGAGACCCAGTACTTC
TRBV27	TRBD1	TRBJ2-7	.	CASSLYRGFYEQYF	TGTGCCAGCAGTTTATACAGGGGGTTCTACGAGCAGTACTTC
TRBV7-2	TRBD2	TRBJ2-5	once	CASGPGRVEETQYF	TGTGCCAGCGGTCCAGGGAGGGTTGAAGAGACCCAGTACTTC
TRBV7-9	.	TRBJ2-2	.	CASSGTATGELFF	TGTGCCAGCAGCGGGACTGCCACCGGGGAGCTGTTTTTT
TRBV24-1	TRBD2	TRBJ2-1	.	CATSDSASGGVYNEQFF	TGTGCCACCAGTGATTCGGCTAGCGGGGGGGTCTACAATGAGCAGTTCTTC
TRBV5-1	.	TRBJ1-4	.	CASSPSGGNEKLFF	TGCGCCAGCAGCCCGTCGGGAGGGAATGAAAAACTGTTTTTT
TRBV5-4	.	TRBJ2-3	.	CASSLSIITTDTQYF	TGTGCCAGCAGCTTGTCCATAATCACTACAGATACGCAGTATTTT
TRBV2	TRBD2	TRBJ2-3	.	CATLLAGEGDTQYF	TGTGCCACCCTCCTAGCGGGGGAGGGAGATACGCAGTATTTT
TRBV7-3	.	TRBJ2-1	.	CASSLTESLYNEQFF	TGTGCCAGCAGCTTAACAGAGAGCCTTTACAATGAGCAGTTCTTC
TRBV5-1	TRBD1	TRBJ1-2	.	CASSPRTTVTGMIYGYTF	TGCGCCAGCAGCCCCCGAACCACTGTGACAGGGATGATCTATGGCTACACCTTC